This T cell receptor (beta chain) was captured in a study of blood T cell repertoires in COVID-19. Background on the study: The United States, Italy and Spain supplied acute and convalescent COVID-19 samples. Sources were T cells, B-cell-depleted T cells, or PBMCs; the material itself was cDNA or gDNA.

CDR1 and CDR2 (germline): SGHTA, FQGTGA. Trimming cost V 2 bases and J 4 bases; bases outside gene matches: 4. This CDR3 contains 16 residues. In the original analysis: By means of reference gene primer amplification, nucleated cell counts were estimated. The assay was immunoSEQ multiplex PCR, and TCRdb's table has in-frame clones only and misses some. That table gives V, J and clone size, and the DNA gave D and trimming. Of roughly 97,000 clones listed, more than 75% are singletons. The genes are TRBV7-3 and TRBJ2-2, with 10 bases that match TRBD2. Sequenced sample: peripheral blood. This TCR derives from a man in his 70s with acute or convalescent COVID-19. The CDR3 region has the DNA TGTGCCAGCAGCTTACTAGCGGGGGCCAGCACCGGGGAGCTGTTTTTT. It translates to CASSLLAGASTGELFF.